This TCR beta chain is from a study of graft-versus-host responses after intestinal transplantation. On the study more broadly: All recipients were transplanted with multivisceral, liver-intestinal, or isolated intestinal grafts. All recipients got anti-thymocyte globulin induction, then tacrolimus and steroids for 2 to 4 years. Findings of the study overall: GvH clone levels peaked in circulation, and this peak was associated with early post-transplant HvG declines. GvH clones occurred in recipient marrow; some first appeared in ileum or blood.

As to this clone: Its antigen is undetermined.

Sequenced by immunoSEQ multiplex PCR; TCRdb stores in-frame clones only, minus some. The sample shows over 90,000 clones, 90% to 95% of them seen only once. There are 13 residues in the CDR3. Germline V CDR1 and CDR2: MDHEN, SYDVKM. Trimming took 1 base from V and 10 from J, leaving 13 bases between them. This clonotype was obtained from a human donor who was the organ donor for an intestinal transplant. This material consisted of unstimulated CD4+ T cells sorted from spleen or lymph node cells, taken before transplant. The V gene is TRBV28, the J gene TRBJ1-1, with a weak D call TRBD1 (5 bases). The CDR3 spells CASSLSGQRGAFF. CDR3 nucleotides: TGTGCCAGCAGTTTATCAGGGCAGCGGGGAGCTTTCTTT.